The clone carrying this T cell receptor (beta chain) has at least ten counts. Its antigen is unidentified. Using RNA template, CDR3s of TCR alpha and beta were amplified with iRepertoire arm-PCR. Via MiXCR, TCRdb re-called the multiplex PCR reads, giving one row per CDR3 protein. This sample yields 44,000 or so distinct CDR3 sequences, of which about a fifth are seen a single time; around 6.3% belongs to the top ten. CDR1 is MNHEY and CDR2 is SMNVEV in the germline V gene (reference sequence). This CDR3 region has 14 residues. V lost 1 base to trimming and J lost 5 bases, with 9 bases between them. This entry is derived from a study of glioma-infiltrating T cells. Study findings and constraints: Very few CDR3 sequences were shared between tissue and blood. Non-neoplastic patients had below-expected tissue-blood divergence, while all gliomas exceeded expectation.

This receptor was identified in a human donor with low-grade glioma or glioblastoma, undergoing nonglioma brain surgery, or in good health (not recorded which). Sequenced sample: glioma tissue, nonneoplastic brain tissue, or PBMCs (not recorded which). The V and J genes are TRBV27 and TRBJ2-1, with no clear D. CDR3 bases: TGTGCCAGCAGTTTATATGGCGTCAACAATGAGCAGTTCTTC. Translation: CASSLYGVNNEQFF.